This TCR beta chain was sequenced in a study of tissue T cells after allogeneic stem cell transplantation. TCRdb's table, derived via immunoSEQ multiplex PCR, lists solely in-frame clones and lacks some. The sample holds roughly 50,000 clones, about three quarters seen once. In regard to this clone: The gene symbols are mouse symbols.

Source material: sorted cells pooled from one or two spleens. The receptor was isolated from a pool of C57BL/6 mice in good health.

CDR3 loop: CASSLPGQGSGSYEQYF. CDR3 bases read: TGTGCCAGCAGTCTGCCGGGACAGGGGTCGGGCTCCTATGAACAGTAC. The gene calls are TRBV24 and TRBJ2-7; 10 positions agree with TRBD1. The read halts 1 residue ahead of the CDR3 end, with the missing end drawn from the germline J gene. The CDR3 runs 17 residues. The V and J ends lost 2 bases and 0 bases, in that order; junction bases with no gene match: 7. Germline CDR1 KGHTA, CDR2 FRNEEI.